These 32 T cell receptor beta chains were sequenced from one sample in a study of blood T cell repertoires in COVID-19. Assay used: immunoSEQ multiplex PCR; TCRdb lists only in-frame clones, some missing. The sample lists tens of thousands of clones; over 80% were seen once. Sequencing was done on a sample of peripheral blood. Receptor source: a woman older than 75 with acute or convalescent COVID-19.

This clone was picked up one time. The chain has TRBV28 and TRBJ2-7, with TRBD2 matching 11 bases. V gave up 5 bases and J gave up 6 bases; unmatched junction bases: 9. The germline gives CDR1 MDHEN, CDR2 SYDVKM. The CDR3 is 15 amino acids. Here the CDR3 reads CASSQVAGGLVEQYF. The CDR3 bases are TGTGCCAGCAGTCAGGTAGCGGGGGGGCTGGTCGAGCAGTACTTC.

This clone occurred once. The junction and the germline gene differ at one end; a read error may be behind it. The V and J genes are TRBV7-9 and TRBJ1-2, with TRBD1 as a possible D gene (5 bases). Germline CDR1 and CDR2: SEHNR and FQNEAQ (reference sequence). The CDR3 length is 13 residues. CDR3 coding DNA: TGTGCCAGCAGTTTAGACGGGGGAGATGGCTACACCTTC. Protein sequence: CASSLDGGDGYTF.

The chain combines TRBV2 with TRBJ1-2, with TRBD1 as a possible D gene (6 bases). Germline V CDR1 and CDR2: SNHLY, FYNNEI. V was cut by 5 bases and J by 2 bases, with 12 bases left in between. The CDR3 contains 14 residues. CDR3 region: CASSYTDRNYGYTF. CDR3 nucleotides: TGTGCCAGCAGTTACACCGACAGGAACTATGGCTACACCTTC.

The chain links TRBV7-3 to TRBJ2-3, with 9 bases matching TRBD2. The length of the CDR3 is 15 residues. The J segment lost 4 bases and the V segment lost 2 bases, leaving 4 bases of the junction unmatched. Germline CDR1 reads SGHTA; CDR2 reads FQGTGA. The CDR3 loop reads CASSLVAGASDTQYF. CDR3 DNA sequence: TGTGCCAGCAGCTTAGTAGCGGGGGCATCAGATACGCAGTATTTT.

The V call is TRBV11-3, the J call TRBJ2-4, with TRBD1 identical over 7 bases. CDR3 length equals 15 residues. Germline loops: CDR1 SGHNT, CDR2 YENEEA. The ends lost 5 bases at V and 2 bases at J; junction bases unmatched: 6. The CDR3 DNA reads as TGTGCCAGCAGCCCTCACAGGGGAACCAAAAACATTCAGTACTTC. It codes for CASSPHRGTKNIQYF.

J is TRBJ2-7 and V is TRBV7-2; D might be TRBD1 (5 bases). The V gene's germline CDR1 is SGHTA and CDR2 FQGNSA. V was clipped by 0 bases and J by 9 bases, with 12 bases between them. The CDR3 contains 13 residues. The CDR3 nucleotides read TGTGCCAGCAGCTTAGCGTTCAGGGAAGCGCAGTACTTC. Protein sequence: CASSLAFREAQYF.

The chain couples TRBV18 to TRBJ2-3, with TRBD1 matching 7 bases. The length of the CDR3 is 15 residues. V lost 4 bases, J lost 2 bases, and 6 bases stayed unmatched. CDR1 is KGHSH, CDR2 LQKENI, per germline. The CDR3 sequence is CASSLGQANTDTQYF. The CDR3 DNA sequence: TGTGCCAGCTCACTCGGACAGGCGAACACAGATACGCAGTATTTT.

This clone was counted between two and nine times. The chain's CDR3 is CASSTGATQYF. The CDR3 DNA is TGTGCCAGCAGTACAGGGGCGACCCAGTACTTC. The chain carries TRBV27 and TRBJ2-5; 7 bases line up with TRBD1. V was pared by 5 bases and J by 7 bases, with 1 base of the junction left unmatched. CDR1 is MNHEY, CDR2 SMNVEV, per germline (reference sequence). The CDR3 has 11 residues.

V usage is TRBV21-1 and J usage is TRBJ1-4; TRBD1 is the table's D call and was not checked against the DNA. TRBV21-1 is recorded as a pseudogene. The CDR3 is 18 amino acids. CDR3 region: CASSPTRQGGGSGEKLFF. DNA of the CDR3: TGTGCCAGCAGCCCTACTCGACAGGGTGGGGGTAGCGGTGAAAAACTGTTTTTT.

This clone appeared once. The chain recombines TRBV6-5 with TRBJ2-3, with D maybe TRBD1 (5 bases). Trimming removed 6 bases from V and 0 bases from J, with 10 bases in between. The CDR3 length is 14 residues. Germline CDR1 reads MNHEY; CDR2 reads SVGAGI. Written as DNA, the CDR3 is TGTGCCAGCAGAAGGGGCTTTAGCACAGATACGCAGTATTTT. Translation gives CASRRGFSTDTQYF.

This chain links TRBV12-3 or TRBV12-4 with TRBJ1-6; D uncertain. There are 13 residues in the CDR3. Trimming removed 6 bases from V and 8 bases from J, with 11 bases in between. CDR3 amino acids: CASSESYDSPLHF. The CDR3 DNA is TGTGCCAGCAGCGAATCCTACGATTCACCCCTCCACTTT.

In its sample, this clone was seen once. This rearrangement joins TRBV4-1 to TRBJ1-2, with a possible D match to TRBD1 (5 bases). Trimming stripped 2 bases from V and 0 bases from J, with 16 bases between. This CDR3 comprises 17 residues. CDR1 and CDR2 (germline): MGHRA, YSYEKL. This CDR3 reads CASSQQLDSLANYGYTF. The CDR3 DNA reads as TGCGCCAGCAGCCAACAGCTCGACAGTTTAGCTAACTATGGCTACACCTTC.

V gene TRBV28 combines with J gene TRBJ1-2, with D uncertain. V dropped 4 bases and J dropped 5 bases, with 11 bases sitting between them. There are 13 residues in the CDR3. The germline V gene has CDR1 MDHEN and CDR2 SYDVKM. In nucleotides, the CDR3 is TGTGCCAGCAGTTCCGGCCAGGCTTATGGCTACACCTTC. As protein: CASSSGQAYGYTF.

This clone occurred many times. This rearrangement joins TRBV13 to TRBJ2-1; D is unresolved. Trimming stripped 1 base from V and 7 bases from J, with 5 bases between. The CDR3 is 12 amino acids. Germline loops: CDR1 PRHDT, CDR2 FYEKMQ (reference sequence). DNA of the CDR3: TGTGCCAGCAGCTTAGTACTAAATGAGCAGTTCTTC. The encoded protein is CASSLVLNEQFF.

The chain combines TRBV4-1 with TRBJ2-1; D is perhaps TRBD1 (5 bases). Germline CDR1 reads MGHRA; CDR2 reads YSYEKL. V was trimmed by 4 bases and J by 10 bases, leaving 17 bases between them. The CDR3 length is 14 residues. The DNA of the CDR3 is TGCGCCAGCAGCCCAGATGCCCAGGGAACCGAGCAGTTCTTC. As protein: CASSPDAQGTEQFF.

This clone was observed a few times. V gene TRBV13 combines with J gene TRBJ1-3; D gene uncertain. Germline V CDR1 and CDR2: PRHDT, FYEKMQ (reference sequence). This CDR3 has 18 amino acids. V dropped 2 bases and J dropped 0 bases, with 17 bases sitting between them. The CDR3 DNA is TGTGCCAGCAGCTTACCTTCTTTTCTTGGGAGCTCTGGAAACACCATATATTTT. The encoded protein is CASSLPSFLGSSGNTIYF.

This clone was counted once. The chain has TRBV6-5 and TRBJ2-2; no clear D. This CDR3 is 14 amino acids long. V gave up 0 bases and J gave up 3 bases, with 5 bases separating them. Looked up from germline, CDR1 is MNHEY and CDR2 is SVGAGI. The CDR3 DNA sequence: TGTGCCAGCAGTTACTCTAGCTACACCGGGGAGCTGTTTTTT. It specifies CASSYSSYTGELFF.

V and J are TRBV11-3 and TRBJ1-6; a weak D match, TRBD1 (5 bases). V was trimmed by 1 base and J by 7 bases, leaving 11 bases between them. The germline CDR1 and CDR2 sequences are SGHNT and YENEEA. The CDR3 loop spans 15 amino acids. Here the CDR3 DNA reads TGTGCCAGCAGCTTAGGGGGCGGTATCAATTCACCCCTCCACTTT. It specifies CASSLGGGINSPLHF.

The gene calls are TRBV10-3 and TRBJ1-5, with D perhaps TRBD1 (6 bases). Germline lookup yields CDR1 ENHRY and CDR2 SYGVKD. The CDR3 consists of 13 residues. V was cut by 11 bases and J by 3 bases, with 14 bases left in between. CDR3 sequence reads: CASHRDTNQPQHF. The CDR3, as DNA: TGTGCCTCACACCGGGACACCAATCAGCCCCAGCATTTT.

The chain joins TRBV9 to TRBJ2-1; 9 bases are a match to TRBD2. This CDR3 contains 15 residues. Losses at the gene ends were 0 bases for V and 6 bases for J; bases not matched to a gene: 4. Germline V gene lookup returns CDR1 SGDLS and CDR2 YYNGEE. The CDR3 DNA reads TGTGCCAGCAGCGTAGGGGGCGGGGGGGCCAATGAGCAGTTCTTC. Amino acids: CASSVGGGGANEQFF.

J is TRBJ2-3 and V is TRBV5-1; 9 bases agree with TRBD1. The CDR3 length is 16 residues. Germline V gene lookup returns CDR1 SGHRS and CDR2 YFSETQ. The V gene end was trimmed by 4 bases and the J gene end by 0 bases; junction bases not matched to a gene: 6. CDR3 coding DNA: TGCGCCAGCAGCCCGCACAGGGGGCGTAGCACAGATACGCAGTATTTT. Translation: CASSPHRGRSTDTQYF.

The V call is TRBV5-5, the J call TRBJ1-1; D not certain. V lost 2 bases and J 2 bases, leaving 10 bases between the germline ends. Looked up from germline, CDR1 is SGHKS and CDR2 is YYEKEE (reference sequence). The CDR3 extends over 14 amino acids. The DNA for the CDR3 is TGTGCCAGCAGCTTTTTAGGAGGTAACACTGAAGCTTTCTTT. Protein: CASSFLGGNTEAFF. The complete variable domain, with remaining parts taken from reference TRBV5-5 and TRBJ1-1, reads DAGVTQSPTHLIKTRGQQVTLRCSPISGHKSVSWYQQVLGQGPQFIFQYYEKEERGRGNFPDRFSARQFPNYSSELNVNALLLGDSALYLCASSFLGGNTEAFFGQGTRLTVV.

This clone was counted between two and nine times. The CDR3 reads CASTGEWDTEAFF. The DNA for the CDR3 is TGTGCCTCGACAGGGGAGTGGGACACTGAAGCTTTCTTT. This chain connects TRBV30 to TRBJ1-1; TRBD1 matches at 8 bases. CDR1 and CDR2 from the germline V gene are GTSNPN and SVGIG (reference sequence). V gave up 7 bases and J gave up 3 bases; unmatched junction bases: 7. The CDR3 sequence is 13 residues long.

The rearrangement joins TRBV5-3 to TRBJ2-5, with D perhaps TRBD2 (5 bases). TRBV5-3 is known as an ORF, though its function is uncertain. CDR3 length: 14 residues. The V end was cut by 4 bases, the J end by 5 bases, with 15 bases between. CDR3 in DNA: TGTGCCAGAAGCCGTAGACTATCCAGGGAGACCCAGTACTTC. Protein product: CARSRRLSRETQYF.

This chain uses TRBV12-3 or TRBV12-4 with TRBJ1-5; maybe TRBD1 (5 bases). The CDR3 is 13 amino acids. V was trimmed by 5 bases and J by 6 bases, leaving 11 bases between them. In nucleotides, the CDR3 is TGTGCCAGCAGTCCACAGGTGAGTCAGCCCCAGCATTTT. Protein sequence: CASSPQVSQPQHF.

This clone came up once. The chain recombines TRBV3-1 (or the pseudogene TRBV3-2) with TRBJ2-3, with a tentative D call TRBD1 (5 bases). V lost 8 bases, J lost 1 base, and 10 bases lay in between. This CDR3 is 13 amino acids long. CDR1 and CDR2 (germline): LGHDT, YNNKEL (reference sequence). CDR3 amino acids: CASVDTGTDTQYF. The CDR3 coding sequence is TGTGCCAGCGTGGACACCGGCACAGATACGCAGTATTTT.

This clone is a singleton in its sample. The rearrangement joins TRBV30 to TRBJ2-7, with D maybe TRBD1 (6 bases). V lost 1 base to trimming and J lost 4 bases, with 14 bases between them. This CDR3 comprises 14 residues. Germline assignment: CDR1 GTSNPN and CDR2 SVGIG (reference sequence). CDR3 DNA sequence: TGTGCCTGGAGTGAGGGGGTTCTACCGTACGAGCAGTACTTC. Amino acids: CAWSEGVLPYEQYF.

The rearrangement links TRBV11-2 to TRBJ1-6; D is unclear. Germline lookup yields CDR1 SGHAT and CDR2 FQNNGV. V lost 0 bases, J lost 5 bases, and 5 bases lay in between. This CDR3 is 14 amino acids long. In DNA form, the CDR3 reads TGTGCCAGCAGCTTAGAACAAAATAATTCACCCCTCCACTTT. Translating gives CASSLEQNNSPLHF.

The V call is TRBV12-3 or TRBV12-4, the J call TRBJ1-4, with unresolved D. V was cut by 5 bases and J by 6 bases, with 10 bases left in between. The CDR3 runs 13 residues. CDR3 residues: CASSLIGYEKLFF. CDR3 nucleotide sequence: TGTGCCAGCAGTCTAATCGGGTATGAAAAACTGTTTTTT.

The chain links TRBV2 to TRBJ1-1, with 7 bases identical to TRBD1. The CDR3 contains 16 residues. Germline-derived CDR1 and CDR2 are SNHLY and FYNNEI. V lost 3 bases to trimming and J lost 1 base; unmatched junction nucleotides: 8. The CDR3 sequence is CASSDSSGQKNTEAFF. The CDR3 nucleotides read TGTGCCAGCAGTGATTCGTCGGGACAGAAGAACACTGAAGCTTTCTTT.

The chain employs TRBV27 and TRBJ1-1; D gene uncertain. The CDR3 has 14 amino acids. Deletions cut 5 bases from V and 2 bases from J, with 12 bases between. Germline CDR1 is MNHEY and CDR2 is SMNVEV (reference sequence). CDR3 bases: TGTGCCAGCAGTAGCCCCGGTAGAAACACTGAAGCTTTCTTT. Protein: CASSSPGRNTEAFF.

The rearrangement links TRBV6-1 to TRBJ1-2, with D uncertain. The CDR3 spans 14 residues. Deletions cut 2 bases from V and 4 bases from J, with 11 bases between. Germline V CDR1 and CDR2: MNHNS, SASEGT. CDR3 DNA sequence: TGTGCCAGCAGTGAAAACCCCGCAGGCTATGGCTACACCTTC. It is translated as CASSENPAGYGYTF.